The rows below give T cell receptor beta chains drawn from one sample of a study of preoperative IRX-2 immunotherapy in early breast cancer. Repertoires were generated with immunoSEQ multiplex PCR, while TCRdb's copy carries only in-frame clones and drops some. The data hold roughly 29,000 clones, with around 89% observed a single time. Sampling was carried out from a patient treated with IRX-2 immunotherapy. The receptor source for this set is a human donor with breast cancer. Both conserved end residues are part of each CDR3. The D gene is left open where the match is weak. Where a row states a size, it is once, few, many or the class of an expanded clone; other rows omit it.

DNA	CDR3	J	D	V	size
TGTGCCTGGGGCCGCGACAGACCGTATGGCTACACCTTC	CAWGRDRPYGYTF	TRBJ1-2	.	TRBV30	.
TGTGCCAGCAGCGTAGAGATCGTGCCTGGCTCCTACAATGAGCAGTTCTTC	CASSVEIVPGSYNEQFF	TRBJ2-1	.	TRBV9	.
TGTGCCAGCAGCTTAGCTTACGAGCAGTACTTC	CASSLAYEQYF	TRBJ2-7	.	TRBV11-2	.
TGTGCCAGCAGTTCCCGTTCGTTTCCCCCATTTACGCAGTATTTT	CASSSRSFPPFTQYF	TRBJ2-3	.	TRBV28	once
TGTGCCAGCTCGCGGCTTACAGGAACAGATACGCAGTATTTT	CASSRLTGTDTQYF	TRBJ2-3	.	TRBV18	.
TGCGCCAGCAGCTTACCTTCCGCGACAGGGGGCAATGAGCAGTTCTTC	CASSLPSATGGNEQFF	TRBJ2-1	TRBD1	TRBV5-1	.
TGTGCCAGCAGTTTACCGGGACAGGCGAACAATGAGCAGTTCTTC	CASSLPGQANNEQFF	TRBJ2-1	TRBD1	TRBV28	.
TGTGCCAGTAGTATGTTTGAGGGCGAACTGTTTTTT	CASSMFEGELFF	TRBJ1-4	.	TRBV19	.
TGTGCCAGCAGCAGTGGAGCTCGGACAGTCTACAATGAGCAGTTCTTC	CASSSGARTVYNEQFF	TRBJ2-1	.	TRBV11-2	.
TGTGCCAGCATCTTGACAGGGACCTACAATGAGCAGTTCTTC	CASILTGTYNEQFF	TRBJ2-1	TRBD1	TRBV2	.
TGTGCCAGCAGCTCCAATTGGGGGGCCATGAACACTGAAGCTTTCTTT	CASSSNWGAMNTEAFF	TRBJ1-1	.	TRBV7-9	.
TGCGCCGTCCGTGGGTTGTCCGGGGAGCTGTTTTTT	CAVRGLSGELFF	TRBJ2-2	.	TRBV10-1	few
TGCGCCAGCAGCCCCGGACTAGCGGGGGGGCAAGCCAAAAACATTCAGTACTTC	CASSPGLAGGQAKNIQYF	TRBJ2-4	TRBD2	TRBV4-1	.
TGTGCCAGCAGTTTGAACATCCTGGTCCGGGGTGGGTATGGCTACACCTTC	CASSLNILVRGGYGYTF	TRBJ1-2	.	TRBV28	.
TGCGCCAGCAGCCAAAATAGGGACAGATTCTACGAGCAGTACTTC	CASSQNRDRFYEQYF	TRBJ2-7	TRBD1	TRBV4-3	.
TGTGCCAGCAGCTTAGTTCCAGGGGCGAACACCGGGGAGCTGTTTTTT	CASSLVPGANTGELFF	TRBJ2-2	.	TRBV7-6	.
TGTGCCAGCAGTGAGGGCGGGGGTTATTCACCCCTCCACTTT	CASSEGGGYSPLHF	TRBJ1-6	.	TRBV6-1	.
TGTGCCAGCAGCTGGGACCACCGGGGTGAGCAGTTCTTC	CASSWDHRGEQFF	TRBJ2-1	.	TRBV11-2	.
TGTGCCAGCAGCTCTACTACCTACGAGCAGTACTTC	CASSSTTYEQYF	TRBJ2-7	.	TRBV5-5	.
TGTGCCAGCAGCTTAGTCACCTCTGAGACCCAGTACTTC	CASSLVTSETQYF	TRBJ2-5	.	TRBV7-2	.
TGTGCCAGCAGTGAACAGGGTGCGACCGGGGAGCTGTTTTTT	CASSEQGATGELFF	TRBJ2-2	.	TRBV25-1	.
TGTGCCAGCAGCTCCAACAGGAACTATGGCTACACCTTC	CASSSNRNYGYTF	TRBJ1-2	.	TRBV11-2	.
TGTGCCAGCAGTGTGGGGACTAGCGGGTTCAATGAGCAGTTCTTC	CASSVGTSGFNEQFF	TRBJ2-1	TRBD2	TRBV6-1	.
TGTGCCAGCAGCTTATCTGGGTTTAGCACTGAAGCTTTCTTT	CASSLSGFSTEAFF	TRBJ1-1	.	TRBV7-9	once
TGTGCCAGCAGTTTAACGGGCGGTGAAAAACTGTTTTTT	CASSLTGGEKLFF	TRBJ1-4	.	TRBV2	once
TGTGCCAGCAGCTTAGGGATCACAGGGGGTGGGGCAGGGGAGCTGTTTTTT	CASSLGITGGGAGELFF	TRBJ2-2	TRBD1	TRBV7-2	.
TGTGCCAGCTCAACCGACAGGGGGACTGAAGCTTTCTTT	CASSTDRGTEAFF	TRBJ1-1	TRBD1	TRBV18	.
TGCAGCGTTCGGGACTCGCAAGAGACCCAGTACTTC	CSVRDSQETQYF	TRBJ2-5	.	TRBV29-1	.
TGTGCCAGCAGTCCCGTCGACAGCTACGAGCAGTACTTC	CASSPVDSYEQYF	TRBJ2-7	.	TRBV27	once
TGTGCCAGCAGTTCCCCCGGGACACCTCAAGAGACCCAGTACTTC	CASSSPGTPQETQYF	TRBJ2-5	.	TRBV7-9	.
TGTGCCAGCAGCTACCGACAGGGCACCGGGGAGCTGTTTTTT	CASSYRQGTGELFF	TRBJ2-2	TRBD1	TRBV11-2	once
TGTGCCATTCGTGGGACCGATCAGCCCCAGCATTTT	CAIRGTDQPQHF	TRBJ1-5	.	TRBV10-3	.
TGTGCCAGCATCGGGGGGAACGATTACAATGAGCAGTTCTTC	CASIGGNDYNEQFF	TRBJ2-1	.	TRBV21-1	.
TGTGCCAGCAGTTCACTAGTTCTGGGGGCCAACGTCCTGACTTTC	CASSSLVLGANVLTF	TRBJ2-6	.	TRBV27	.
TGTGCCAGTACCCTGGACAGGGGGGACTATGGCTACACCTTC	CASTLDRGDYGYTF	TRBJ1-2	TRBD1	TRBV19	.
TGCGCCAGCAGTGAGGGAAGTTACTATGGCTACACCTTC	CASSEGSYYGYTF	TRBJ1-2	.	TRBV10-2	.
TGCGCCAGCAGCCACCCCGGGGGACAACACTATGGCTACACCTTC	CASSHPGGQHYGYTF	TRBJ1-2	.	TRBV4-1	.
TGCGCCAGCAGCCGACGACAGGGGGGGGATGAAAAACTGTTTTTT	CASSRRQGGDEKLFF	TRBJ1-4	TRBD1	TRBV10-2	.
TGCGCCAGCAGCTTGGAGTACCAAGAGACCCAGTACTTC	CASSLEYQETQYF	TRBJ2-5	.	TRBV5-1	.
TGTGCCAGCAGCTCCTCCGGGACTGGAAGACAAGGGGGATCACCCCTCCACTTT	CASSSSGTGRQGGSPLHF	TRBJ1-6	.	TRBV7-2	.
TGTGCCAGCCTTTACAGGTCGAACACCGGGGAGCTGTTTTTT	CASLYRSNTGELFF	TRBJ2-2	.	TRBV2	.
TGTGCCAGCAGCTACGACAGGAACACTGAAGCTTTCTTT	CASSYDRNTEAFF	TRBJ1-1	.	TRBV7-2	.
TGTGCCATCAGTGAGTCGAGCGGGGTAGCTGGAAACACCATATATTTT	CAISESSGVAGNTIYF	TRBJ1-3	.	TRBV10-3	.